This TCR beta chain stems from a study of Tregs in tolerant kidney transplant recipients. Turning to the study itself: Recipients received nonmyeloablative bone marrow transplants from related graft donors, with transient mixed chimerism. Study observations and caveats: No direct test of biological reproducibility was done here.

Assay used: immunoSEQ multiplex PCR; TCRdb lists only in-frame clones, some missing. Its listing shows roughly 48,000 clones. Germline V gene lookup returns CDR1 SGHTA and CDR2 FQGNSA. The CDR3 sequence is 15 residues long. V was trimmed by 3 bases and J by 4 bases, leaving 14 bases between them. On this clone: Antigen: not known. The read falls 3 residues short of the CDR3 end, and the missing part is taken from the germline J gene.

Material: CD4+ T cells from blood, obtained before the transplant. The clonotype comes from a human donor who received a combined kidney and bone marrow transplant. The chain has TRBV7-2 and TRBJ2-3, with D tentatively TRBD2 (5 bases). CDR3 loop: CASSFMGGSSDTQYF. CDR3 DNA, as far as it was read: TGTGCCAGCAGCTTCATGGGCGGGTCTTCAGATACG.